What follows are 17 T cell receptor beta chains derived from one specimen sequenced in a study of cytomegalovirus exposure and HLA in healthy donors. The table came from immunoSEQ multiplex PCR; TCRdb's copy has only in-frame clones and leaves some out. The sample has approximately 100,000 clones, 88% seen once; the top ten hold more than 1.5%. Sequenced input: PBMCs. The receptors derive from a woman aged 18-30 years in good health and CMV-seropositive.

The J gene is TRBJ1-2, the V gene TRBV13; 7 nucleotides line up with TRBD1. The CDR3 length is 15 residues. CDR1 is PRHDT and CDR2 is FYEKMQ in the germline V gene (reference sequence). V lost 4 bases and J lost 3; bases outside the gene matches: 8. CDR3 nucleotide sequence: TGTGCCAGCAGCTCCAAACAGGGGATAGACTATGGCTACACCTTC. This sequence encodes CASSSKQGIDYGYTF. Full variable domain (missing parts from reference TRBV13 and TRBJ1-2): AAGVIQSPRHLIKEKRETATLKCYPIPRHDTVYWYQQGPGQDPQFLISFYEKMQSDKGSIPDRFSAQQFSDYHSELNMSSLELGDSALYFCASSSKQGIDYGYTFGSGTRLTVV.

The chain carries TRBV28 and TRBJ1-4; the D gene is possibly TRBD1 (5 bases). There are 14 residues in the CDR3. The germline CDR1 and CDR2 sequences are MDHEN and SYDVKM. V dropped 1 base and J dropped 6 bases, with 9 bases sitting between them. CDR3 in amino acids: CASSLFGGYEKLFF. CDR3 nucleotides: TGTGCCAGCAGTTTATTCGGGGGGTATGAAAAACTGTTTTTT.

The chain carries TRBV6-5 and TRBJ1-6; D unclear. V lost 2 bases and J lost 10, with 12 bases in between. The CDR3 has 14 residues. Germline loops: CDR1 MNHEY, CDR2 SVGAGI. CDR3: CASSYEGMGSPLHF. As DNA, the CDR3 is TGTGCCAGCAGTTACGAGGGAATGGGGTCACCCCTCCACTTT.

The chain is built from TRBV4-1 and TRBJ1-5; TRBD1 might be the D (5 bases). Germline loops: CDR1 MGHRA, CDR2 YSYEKL. This CDR3 has 16 amino acids. With 4 bases removed from V and 3 bases from J, the gap between germline ends came to 16 bases. The CDR3 sequence: CASSPKGGASNQPQHF. The CDR3 region has the DNA TGCGCCAGCAGCCCTAAGGGTGGGGCTTCCAATCAGCCCCAGCATTTT.

The chain uses TRBV5-6 and TRBJ2-1, with TRBD1 identical over 10 bases. J gave up 4 bases and V 0 bases, and 1 base lay outside the gene matches. CDR1 and CDR2 (germline): SGHDT, YYEEEE. This CDR3 has 15 amino acids. As DNA, the CDR3 is TGTGCCAGCAGCTTGGGACAGGGGGCTTACAATGAGCAGTTCTTC. This translates into CASSLGQGAYNEQFF.

The chain couples TRBV6-1 to TRBJ2-3, with 9 nucleotides matching TRBD1. Unmatched junction bases numbered 7, after V lost 2 bases and J lost 4 bases. Germline values: CDR1 MNHNS, CDR2 SASEGT. CDR3 length: 16 residues. DNA of the CDR3: TGTGCCAGCAGTGAATCCCCCGGGACAGGGTCAGATACGCAGTATTTT. Its protein is CASSESPGTGSDTQYF.

The table lists this clone with a count of one. The J gene is TRBJ2-7, the V gene TRBV28; D is possibly TRBD2 (6 bases). There are 15 residues in the CDR3. Germline CDR1 reads MDHEN; CDR2 reads SYDVKM. Trimming took 1 base from V and 6 from J, leaving 16 bases between them. As DNA, the CDR3 is TGTGCCAGCAGTTTATTAGGGACTTCTCTACCCGAGCAGTACTTC. Translation: CASSLLGTSLPEQYF. Based on the CDR3 plus reference TRBV28 and TRBJ2-7, the full variable domain is DVKVTQSSRYLVKRTGEKVFLECVQDMDHENMFWYRQDPGLGLRLIYFSYDVKMKEKGDIPEGYSVSREKKERFSLILESASTNQTSMYLCASSLLGTSLPEQYFGPGTRLTVT.

CDR3 DNA sequence: TGTGCCAGCAGTTACTTAACAGGGGACAGCAATCAGCCCCAGCATTTT. Encoded protein: CASSYLTGDSNQPQHF. The chain links TRBV6-6 to TRBJ1-5, with 7 bases that match TRBD1. Losses at the gene ends were 1 base for V and 1 base for J; bases not matched to a gene: 4. CDR1 and CDR2 from the germline V gene are MNHNY and SVGAGI (reference sequence). The CDR3 contains 16 residues.

This clone was seen a handful of times. The rearrangement joins TRBV6-1 to TRBJ1-5; no firm D call. The V end was cut by 6 bases, the J end by 6 bases, with 18 bases between. The CDR3 loop spans 15 amino acids. In germline, CDR1 is MNHNS, CDR2 SASEGT. This CDR3 is CASSEPGGRGQPQHF. CDR3 DNA sequence: TGTGCCAGCAGCGAACCGGGAGGCCGGGGTCAGCCCCAGCATTTT.

There are a few counts of this clone. The V gene is TRBV7-2, the J gene TRBJ2-2; D is unclear. The CDR3 loop spans 14 amino acids. Trimming took off 4 bases at V and 4 bases at J, with 10 bases between the two ends. CDR1 is SGHTA and CDR2 is FQGNSA in the germline V gene. CDR3 DNA sequence: TGTGCCAGCAGCTCCTACAGAGTCACCGGGGAGCTGTTTTTT. This translates into CASSSYRVTGELFF.

V gene TRBV2 combines with J gene TRBJ1-5; tentatively, D is TRBD1 (5 bases). The CDR3 extends over 16 amino acids. The germline V and J ends were trimmed by 2 bases and 0 bases, with 11 bases remaining between them. Per the germline V gene, CDR1 is SNHLY and CDR2 is FYNNEI. CDR3 DNA: TGTGCCAGCAGTGAAATGACAGCAGTTAGCAATCAGCCCCAGCATTTT. Translation gives CASSEMTAVSNQPQHF.

Details on this clone: Other DNA sequences in the sample encode the same CDR3. The CDR3 sequence: CASSWTGPGELFF. The DNA for the CDR3 is TGCGCCAGCAGCTGGACAGGTCCCGGGGAGCTGTTTTTT. The gene calls are TRBV5-1 and TRBJ2-2; 7 bases align to TRBD1. The V gene's germline CDR1 is SGHRS and CDR2 YFSETQ. J lost 6 bases, V lost 3 bases, and 2 bases had no gene match. The CDR3 loop spans 13 amino acids.

The rearrangement uses TRBV29-1 and TRBJ1-1, with 10 bases that match TRBD1. Germline CDR1 SQVTM, CDR2 ANQGSEA. CDR3 length: 16 residues. Trimming cost V 2 bases and J 4 bases; bases outside gene matches: 10. The CDR3 DNA reads as TGCAGCGTTGAATATGGACAGGGGGTTTTAAGCACTGAAGCTTTCTTT. Translating it yields CSVEYGQGVLSTEAFF.

This sequence joins TRBV4-3 and TRBJ2-5; D possibly corresponds to TRBD2 (6 bases). V lost 0 bases, J lost 2 bases, and 10 bases lay in between. The CDR3 is made up of 15 amino acids. The germline gives CDR1 LGHNA, CDR2 YSLEER. This chain's CDR3 is CASSQDFRGQETQYF. The CDR3, as DNA: TGCGCCAGCAGCCAAGATTTCCGGGGGCAAGAGACCCAGTACTTC.

This chain uses TRBV7-9 with TRBJ1-2, with a possible D match to TRBD1 (5 bases). The ends were cut back, 5 bases at V and 4 bases at J, with 14 bases in the middle. The CDR3 runs 14 residues. Germline lookup yields CDR1 SEHNR and CDR2 FQNEAQ (reference sequence). The CDR3 protein is CASSPPGGVYGYTF. The CDR3 coding sequence is TGTGCCAGCAGCCCGCCGGGGGGGGTCTATGGCTACACCTTC.

The rearrangement links TRBV6-1 to TRBJ2-5; D is perhaps TRBD2 (7 bases). Germline loops: CDR1 MNHNS, CDR2 SASEGT. The CDR3 has 15 residues. V was clipped by 8 bases and J by 4 bases, with 20 bases between them. The CDR3 sequence is CASDRAQGGGETQYF. In DNA form, the CDR3 reads TGTGCCAGCGACCGGGCACAGGGAGGGGGAGAGACCCAGTACTTC.

The chain has TRBV2 and TRBJ2-1; 11 positions match TRBD2. The CDR3 extends over 15 amino acids. In germline, CDR1 is SNHLY, CDR2 FYNNEI. With V trimmed by 6 bases and J by 3 bases, 4 bases remained unmatched. The CDR3 DNA reads TGTGCCAGCAGGCCGGGACTAGCGGACTACAATGAGCAGTTCTTC. Protein: CASRPGLADYNEQFF.